A single sample gave rise to the 9 T cell receptor beta chains below, sequenced in a study of T cells in Graves' hyperthyroidism and ophthalmopathy. Amplification targeted TCR beta CDR3 regions from RNA transcripts. When the TCR CDR3 underwent first-round RT-PCR, the HTBI primer set was used. TCRdb re-called the multiplex PCR reads with MiXCR, one entry per CDR3 protein. The sample lists hundreds of thousands of distinct CDR3 sequences; about 14% were seen once. Material for sequencing was blood. The receptors were sampled from a woman aged 18-29 years with Graves' hyperthyroidism.

This clonotype has ten or more counts. In DNA, the CDR3 is TGTGCCAGCAGCTTAGCTGAGCCGGCGCGGAACAATGAGCAGTTCTTC. This translates into CASSLAEPARNNEQFF. This rearrangement joins TRBV7-8 to TRBJ2-1; no clear D gene. V lost 0 bases and J 5 bases, leaving 14 bases between the germline ends. In germline, CDR1 is SGHVS, CDR2 FQNEAQ. This CDR3 is built from 16 residues.

This chain connects TRBV28 to TRBJ2-7; 10 positions agree with TRBD2. Germline CDR1 is MDHEN and CDR2 is SYDVKM. Germline trimming cut 10 bases from V and 3 bases from J; bases unmatched to any gene: 12. This CDR3 has 15 amino acids. DNA of the CDR3: TGTGCCACCCTGGGTCGGACTAGCGGCGACTACGAGCAGTACTTC. Translated: CATLGRTSGDYEQYF.

Many counts were recorded for this clonotype. This chain connects TRBV2 to TRBJ2-5; 8 bases match TRBD2. This CDR3 comprises 15 residues. Losses at the gene ends were 7 bases for V and 2 bases for J; bases not matched to a gene: 9. The V gene's germline CDR1 is SNHLY and CDR2 FYNNEI. As DNA, the CDR3 is TGTGCCAGCAATTCTCTCAGCGGGGGACAAGAGACCCAGTACTTC. Its translation is CASNSLSGGQETQYF.

As regards this clonotype: A read error may account for a junction end that differs from germline. This sequence joins TRBV4-1 and TRBJ2-7; D could derive from TRBD1 or TRBD2 (5 bases each). Germline V gene data show CDR1 as MGHRA and CDR2 as YSYEKL. The CDR3 extends over 13 amino acids. The CDR3: CAGSQERGWEQYF. The CDR3 DNA reads TGCGCCGGCAGCCAAGAGAGGGGTTGGGAGCAGTACTTC.

CDR3 DNA sequence: TGTGCCAGCAGCTTCTTGACTAGTCTCTCCTACGAGCAGTACTTC. This gives the protein CASSFLTSLSYEQYF. The chain uses TRBV7-2 and TRBJ2-7; D may be TRBD2 (6 bases). The CDR3 totals 15 residues. The V gene lost 3 bases and the J gene lost 0 bases, with 12 bases spanning the gap. Germline V gene lookup returns CDR1 SGHTA and CDR2 FQGNSA.

The rearrangement links TRBV5-1 to TRBJ1-2; D is unresolved. The CDR3 runs 16 residues. CDR1 SGHRS and CDR2 YFSETQ come from the germline V gene. Trimming took off 0 bases at V and 0 bases at J, with 12 bases between the two ends. The chain's CDR3 is CASSLAADSSNYGYTF. In nucleotides, the CDR3 is TGCGCCAGCAGCTTGGCGGCGGACTCCTCTAACTATGGCTACACCTTC.

This clonotype was seen repeatedly, ten times or more. The chain has TRBV20-1 and TRBJ1-5; possible D gene TRBD1, 5 bases. The CDR3 contains 17 residues. The germline gives CDR1 DFQATT, CDR2 SNEGSKA (reference sequence). Trimming stripped 6 bases from V and 0 bases from J, with 21 bases between. The CDR3 nucleotides are TGCAGTGCAAGGAAGAGTGTGAGGGGCTATAGCAATCAGCCCCAGCATTTT. Protein: CSARKSVRGYSNQPQHF.

This clonotype has at least ten counts. The V gene is TRBV10-3, the J gene TRBJ1-1; D uncertain. Germline V gene sequence: CDR1 ENHRY, CDR2 SYGVKD. This CDR3 comprises 12 residues. The germline V and J ends were trimmed by 11 bases and 1 base, with 11 bases remaining between them. The CDR3 loop reads CASRPPNTEAFF. Written as DNA, the CDR3 is TGTGCCTCACGCCCGCCGAACACTGAAGCTTTCTTT.

This chain joins TRBV19 and TRBJ2-2; no reliable D call. This CDR3 has 13 residues. V gave up 4 bases and J gave up 6 bases, with 9 bases separating them. Germline assignment: CDR1 LNHDA and CDR2 SQIVND (reference sequence). The CDR3 DNA follows: TGTGCCAGTAGTAGGTCGGACCCCGGGGAGCTGTTTTTT. Residues: CASSRSDPGELFF.